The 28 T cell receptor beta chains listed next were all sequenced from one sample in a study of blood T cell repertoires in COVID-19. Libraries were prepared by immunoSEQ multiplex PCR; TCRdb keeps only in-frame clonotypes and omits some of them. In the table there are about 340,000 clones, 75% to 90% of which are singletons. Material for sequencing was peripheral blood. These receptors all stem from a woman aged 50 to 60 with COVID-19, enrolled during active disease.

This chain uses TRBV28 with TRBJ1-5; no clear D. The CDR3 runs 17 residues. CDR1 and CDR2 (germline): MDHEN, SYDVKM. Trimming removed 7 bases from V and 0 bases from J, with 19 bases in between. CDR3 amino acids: CASIGLTGEYSNQPQHF. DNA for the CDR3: TGTGCCAGCATCGGTCTAACGGGAGAGTATAGCAATCAGCCCCAGCATTTT.

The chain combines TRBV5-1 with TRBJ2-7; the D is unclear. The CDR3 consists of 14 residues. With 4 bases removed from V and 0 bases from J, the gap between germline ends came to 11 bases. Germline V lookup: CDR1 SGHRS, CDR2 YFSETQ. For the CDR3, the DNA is TGCGCCAGCAGCGAAGACCCTAGCTCCTACGAGCAGTACTTC. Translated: CASSEDPSSYEQYF.

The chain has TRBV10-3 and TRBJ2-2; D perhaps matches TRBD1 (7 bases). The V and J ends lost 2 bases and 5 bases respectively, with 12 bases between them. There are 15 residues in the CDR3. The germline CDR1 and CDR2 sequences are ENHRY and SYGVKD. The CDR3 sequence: CAISEIQGRTGELFF. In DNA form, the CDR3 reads TGTGCCATCAGTGAGATACAGGGGAGGACCGGGGAGCTGTTTTTT.

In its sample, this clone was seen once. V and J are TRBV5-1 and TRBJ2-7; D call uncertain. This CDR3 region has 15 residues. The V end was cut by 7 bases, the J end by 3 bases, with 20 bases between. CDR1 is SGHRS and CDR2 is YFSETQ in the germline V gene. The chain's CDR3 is CASGEVPERIYEQYF. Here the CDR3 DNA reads TGCGCCAGCGGCGAAGTTCCCGAGCGAATCTACGAGCAGTACTTC.

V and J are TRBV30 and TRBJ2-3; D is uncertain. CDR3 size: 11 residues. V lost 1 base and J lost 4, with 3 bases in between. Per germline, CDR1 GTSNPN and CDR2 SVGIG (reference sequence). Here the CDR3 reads CAWSGADTQYF. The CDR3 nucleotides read TGTGCCTGGAGTGGCGCAGATACGCAGTATTTT.

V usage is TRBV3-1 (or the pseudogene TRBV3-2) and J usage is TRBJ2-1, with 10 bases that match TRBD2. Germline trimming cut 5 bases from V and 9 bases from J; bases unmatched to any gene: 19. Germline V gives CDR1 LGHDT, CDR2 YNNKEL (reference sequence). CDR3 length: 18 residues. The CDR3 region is CASSLRTRASGSDGEQFF. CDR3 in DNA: TGTGCCAGCAGCTTAAGAACCCGGGCTAGCGGGAGCGATGGTGAGCAGTTCTTC.

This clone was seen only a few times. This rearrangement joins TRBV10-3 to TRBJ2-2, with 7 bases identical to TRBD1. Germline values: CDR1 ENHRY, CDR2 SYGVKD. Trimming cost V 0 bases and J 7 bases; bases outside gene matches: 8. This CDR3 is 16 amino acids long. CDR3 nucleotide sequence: TGTGCCATCAGTGAGTCGGAGGCAGGGGGTTTCGGGGAGCTGTTTTTT. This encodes CAISESEAGGFGELFF.

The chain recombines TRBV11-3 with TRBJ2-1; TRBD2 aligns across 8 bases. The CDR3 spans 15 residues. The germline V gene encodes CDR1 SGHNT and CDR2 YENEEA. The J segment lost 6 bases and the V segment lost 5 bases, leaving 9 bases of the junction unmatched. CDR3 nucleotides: TGTGCCAGCAGCCCGGGGGGGCTTATTTCCAATGAGCAGTTCTTC. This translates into CASSPGGLISNEQFF.

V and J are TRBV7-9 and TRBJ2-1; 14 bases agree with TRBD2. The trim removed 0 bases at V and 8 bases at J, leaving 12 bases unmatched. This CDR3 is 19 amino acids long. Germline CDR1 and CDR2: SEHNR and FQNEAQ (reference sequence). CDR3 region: CASSLAVRLAGGGGDEQFF. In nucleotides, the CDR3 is TGTGCCAGCAGCTTAGCAGTTCGACTAGCGGGAGGGGGAGGCGATGAGCAGTTCTTC.

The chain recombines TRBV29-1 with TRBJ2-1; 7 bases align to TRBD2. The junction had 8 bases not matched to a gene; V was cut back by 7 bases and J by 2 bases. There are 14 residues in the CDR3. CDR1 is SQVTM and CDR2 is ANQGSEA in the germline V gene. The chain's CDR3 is CSAGSGITYNEQFF. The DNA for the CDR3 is TGCAGCGCAGGGAGCGGGATCACCTACAATGAGCAGTTCTTC.

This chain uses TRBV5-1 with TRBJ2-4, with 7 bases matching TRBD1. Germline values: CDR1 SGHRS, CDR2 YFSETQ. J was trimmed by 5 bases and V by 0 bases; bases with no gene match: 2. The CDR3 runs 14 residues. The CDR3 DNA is TGCGCCAGCAGCTTGGAGGGGGCTCAAAACATTCAGTACTTC. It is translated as CASSLEGAQNIQYF.

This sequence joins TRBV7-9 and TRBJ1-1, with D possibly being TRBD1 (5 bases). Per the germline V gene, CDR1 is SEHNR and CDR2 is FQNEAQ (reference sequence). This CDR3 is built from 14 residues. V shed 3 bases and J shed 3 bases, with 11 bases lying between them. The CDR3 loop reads CASSLQGSHTEAFF. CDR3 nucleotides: TGTGCCAGCAGCTTGCAGGGATCGCACACTGAAGCTTTCTTT.

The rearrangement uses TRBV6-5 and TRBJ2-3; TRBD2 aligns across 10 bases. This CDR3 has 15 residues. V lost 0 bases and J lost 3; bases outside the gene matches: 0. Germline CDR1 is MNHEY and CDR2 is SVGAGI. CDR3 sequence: CASSYSGLATDTQYF. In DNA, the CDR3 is TGTGCCAGCAGTTACTCGGGACTAGCGACAGATACGCAGTATTTT.

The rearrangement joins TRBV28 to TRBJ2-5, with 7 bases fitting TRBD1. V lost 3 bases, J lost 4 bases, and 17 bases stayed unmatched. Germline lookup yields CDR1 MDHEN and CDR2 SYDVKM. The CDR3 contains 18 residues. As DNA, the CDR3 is TGTGCCAGCAGTTTTTTTGGGACAGCCAGTATGGTACGAGAGACCCAGTACTTC. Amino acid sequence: CASSFFGTASMVRETQYF. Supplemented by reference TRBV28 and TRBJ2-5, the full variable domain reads DVKVTQSSRYLVKRTGEKVFLECVQDMDHENMFWYRQDPGLGLRLIYFSYDVKMKEKGDIPEGYSVSREKKERFSLILESASTNQTSMYLCASSFFGTASMVRETQYFGPGTRLLVL.

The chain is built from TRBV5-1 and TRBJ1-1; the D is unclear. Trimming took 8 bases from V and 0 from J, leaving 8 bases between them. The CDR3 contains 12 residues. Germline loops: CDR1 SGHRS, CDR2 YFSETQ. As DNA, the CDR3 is TGCGCCAGTCGGGAGGTGAACACTGAAGCTTTCTTT. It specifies CASREVNTEAFF.

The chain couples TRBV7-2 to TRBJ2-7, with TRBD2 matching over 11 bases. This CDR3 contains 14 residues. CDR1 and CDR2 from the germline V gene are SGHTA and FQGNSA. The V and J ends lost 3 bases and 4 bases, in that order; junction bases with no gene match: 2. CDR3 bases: TGTGCCAGCAGCTTGACTAGCGGGATTTACGAGCAGTACTTC. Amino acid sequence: CASSLTSGIYEQYF.

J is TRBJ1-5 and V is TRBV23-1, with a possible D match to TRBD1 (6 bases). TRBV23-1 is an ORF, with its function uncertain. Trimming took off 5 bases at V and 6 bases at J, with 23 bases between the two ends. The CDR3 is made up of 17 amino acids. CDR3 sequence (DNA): TGCGCCAGCAGTAACCATGGGACAAAGAGCTTTTTTCAGCCCCAGCATTTT. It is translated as CASSNHGTKSFFQPQHF.

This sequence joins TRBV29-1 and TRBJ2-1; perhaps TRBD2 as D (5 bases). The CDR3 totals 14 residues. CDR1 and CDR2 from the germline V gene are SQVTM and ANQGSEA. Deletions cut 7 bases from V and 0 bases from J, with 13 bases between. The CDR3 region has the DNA TGCAGCGCCGAGGGCGGAAGCTCCTACAATGAGCAGTTCTTC. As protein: CSAEGGSSYNEQFF.

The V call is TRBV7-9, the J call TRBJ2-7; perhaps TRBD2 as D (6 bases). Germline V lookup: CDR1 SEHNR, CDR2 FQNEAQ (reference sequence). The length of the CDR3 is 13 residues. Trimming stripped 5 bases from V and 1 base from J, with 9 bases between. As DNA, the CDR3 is TGTGCCAGCAGCCGGACTAATTCCTACGAGCAGTACTTC. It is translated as CASSRTNSYEQYF.

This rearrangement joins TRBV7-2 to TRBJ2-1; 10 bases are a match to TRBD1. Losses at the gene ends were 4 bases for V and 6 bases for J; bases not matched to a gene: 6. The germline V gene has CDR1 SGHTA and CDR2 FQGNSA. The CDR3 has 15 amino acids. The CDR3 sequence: CASSSETGGFNEQFF. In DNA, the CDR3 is TGTGCCAGCAGCTCCGAGACAGGGGGCTTCAATGAGCAGTTCTTC.

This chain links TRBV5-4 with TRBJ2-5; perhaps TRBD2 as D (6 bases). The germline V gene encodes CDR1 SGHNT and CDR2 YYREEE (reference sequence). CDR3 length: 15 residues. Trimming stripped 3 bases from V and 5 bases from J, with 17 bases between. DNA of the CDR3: TGTGCCAGCAGCTGGAGGGTCCCTGGAACGGAGACCCAGTACTTC. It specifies CASSWRVPGTETQYF.

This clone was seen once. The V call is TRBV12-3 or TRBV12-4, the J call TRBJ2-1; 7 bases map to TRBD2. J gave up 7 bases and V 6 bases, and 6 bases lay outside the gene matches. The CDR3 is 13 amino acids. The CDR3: CASRLHGGNEQFF. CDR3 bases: TGTGCCAGCAGACTACACGGGGGGAATGAGCAGTTCTTC.

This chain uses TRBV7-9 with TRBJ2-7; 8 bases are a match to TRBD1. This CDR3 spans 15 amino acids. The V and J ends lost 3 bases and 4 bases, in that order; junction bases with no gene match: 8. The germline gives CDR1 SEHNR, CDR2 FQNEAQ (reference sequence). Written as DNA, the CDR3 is TGTGCCAGCAGCTTGGGGGACAGGTTGTCTTACGAGCAGTACTTC. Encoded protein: CASSLGDRLSYEQYF.

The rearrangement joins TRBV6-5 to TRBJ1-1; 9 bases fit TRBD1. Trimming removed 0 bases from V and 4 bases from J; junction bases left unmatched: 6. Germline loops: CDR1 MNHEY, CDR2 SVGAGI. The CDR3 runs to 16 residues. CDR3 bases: TGTGCCAGCAGTTACTCAACAGGGGGCGGGGGCACTGAAGCTTTCTTT. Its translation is CASSYSTGGGGTEAFF.

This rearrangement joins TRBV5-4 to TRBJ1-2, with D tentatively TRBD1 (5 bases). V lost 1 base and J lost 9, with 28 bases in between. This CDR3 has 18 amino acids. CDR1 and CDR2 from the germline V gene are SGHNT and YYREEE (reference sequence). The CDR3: CASSLLGRATTPALSYTF. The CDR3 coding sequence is TGTGCCAGCAGCTTGTTGGGCAGGGCCACTACGCCCGCCTTGAGCTACACCTTC.

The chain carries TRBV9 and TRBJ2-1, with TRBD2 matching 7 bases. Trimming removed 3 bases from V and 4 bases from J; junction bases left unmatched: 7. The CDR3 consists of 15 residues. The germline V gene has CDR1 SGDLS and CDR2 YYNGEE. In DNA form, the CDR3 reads TGTGCCAGCAGCGCTCTAGCGGCAAATTACAATGAGCAGTTCTTC. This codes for CASSALAANYNEQFF.

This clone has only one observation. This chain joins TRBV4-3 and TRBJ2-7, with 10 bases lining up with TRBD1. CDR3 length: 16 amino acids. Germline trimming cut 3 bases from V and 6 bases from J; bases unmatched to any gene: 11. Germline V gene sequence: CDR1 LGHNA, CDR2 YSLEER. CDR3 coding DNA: TGCGCCAGCAGCCAGGAACTGAGACAGGGGGCTAGCGAGCAGTACTTC. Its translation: CASSQELRQGASEQYF.

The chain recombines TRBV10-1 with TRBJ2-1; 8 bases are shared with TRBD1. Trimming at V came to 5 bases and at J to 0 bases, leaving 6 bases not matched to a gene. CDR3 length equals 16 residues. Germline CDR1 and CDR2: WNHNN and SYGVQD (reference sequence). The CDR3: CASSPGQGGSYNEQFF. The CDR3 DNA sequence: TGCGCCAGCAGTCCCGGACAGGGTGGCTCCTACAATGAGCAGTTCTTC.